This T cell receptor (beta chain) originates from a study of blood T cell repertoires in COVID-19. V was clipped by 7 bases and J by 11 bases, with 20 bases between them. The V gene's germline CDR1 is SQVTM and CDR2 ANQGSEA. The CDR3 is 12 amino acids. The protocol was immunoSEQ multiplex PCR, while the TCRdb copy is restricted to in-frame clones and leaves out a portion. The data hold around 360,000 clones, with about 87% observed a single time. The clonotype originates from a woman in her twenties or thirties with COVID-19, enrolled during active disease. The sequenced sample was peripheral blood. This rearrangement joins TRBV29-1 to TRBJ1-1, with D perhaps matching TRBD1 (5 bases). This CDR3 is CSGRAGSLRAFF. The CDR3 bases are TGCAGCGGGAGGGCAGGGTCCCTTCGGGCTTTCTTT.